The entry below gives a single T cell receptor (beta chain) sequence along with its context. The specificity of this receptor is unknown. Base quality data are lacking; no much larger clone is found one base away. In light of the paper, this sample's time point label describes: cells obtained before transplantation from donor or recipient. CD3+CD4+ and CD3+CD8+ populations were FACS-sorted from unstimulated pre-transplant donor and recipient cells taken from spleen or lymph nodes. To prepare the library, the immunoSEQ multiplex PCR assay was applied. In most patients, genomic DNA was isolated using the Qiagen DNeasy Blood and Tissue Kit and sent frozen to Adaptive Biotechnologies for TCR sequencing. For most patients, high-throughput TCR-beta CDR3 sequencing of genomic DNA was performed by Adaptive Biotechnologies. As for the authors' bioinformatics: Adaptive's ImmunoSEQ software supplied the TCR sequencing data for roughly 17 patients, while MiXCR and VDJtools were used to process three other patients. CD4 versus CD8 sorting errors were corrected by removing sequences found in both subsets at a frequency ratio below 5:1. CDR3 nucleotide sequences shared between donor and recipient were removed because the origin of such sequences could not be assigned. To be classed as alloreactive, a clone needed at least 2-fold expansion over unstimulated cells and a minimum CFSE-low frequency of 0.002% (template counts) or 0.001% (read counts). Mappable clones were those detected in sequenced pre-transplant spleen, lymph node, or MLR CFSE-low populations of the donor or recipient. The cumulative frequency of alloreactive clones was calculated as a percentage of all sequences, weighted by copy number. TCRdb re-hosts the immuneACCESS table, in-frame sequences only. Its copies lack some clones; in the studies checked, an unresolved V gene accounts for under half of them, and the cause for the rest is not known. Clonal size and the V and J genes are those of that table, whereas D and trimming came from the DNA. The sample table records some 48,000 clones; approximately 95% of these occur just once. Of the sample, roughly 0.21% is held by the ten largest clones.

This sample was included in a study of graft-versus-host responses after intestinal transplantation (dated by TCRdb to the early 2020s). Notes on the research overall: Multivisceral, liver-intestinal, or isolated intestinal transplants were received by the recipients. Every recipient was given anti-thymocyte globulin induction, then maintenance tacrolimus and steroids for two to three years. Bulk TCR-beta CDR3 sequencing was used to track graft-versus-host and host-versus-graft alloreactive T cell clones in the graft, circulation and bone marrow after intestinal transplantation. To identify alloreactive clones, pre-transplant mixed lymphocyte reaction products were sequenced and compared with unstimulated pre-transplant donor and recipient T cells. Of the 20 to 25 intestinal transplant recipients enrolled in the cohort, one of whom was a retransplant, 3 patients without pretransplant specimens were excluded. A peak of at least 4% donor T cells among recipient peripheral blood mononuclear cells was the definition used for donor T cell macrochimerism. Instead of going to the commercial service, samples from a few later patients were sequenced in-house on an Illumina MiSeq and processed with MiXCR.

The paper as a whole reports these results and caveats: Conclusions were limited by the relatively low number and heterogeneity of intestinal transplant patients. Early after transplant, peak levels of circulating GvH clones were found to be associated with declines in HvG clones. GvH clones turned up in recipient bone marrow, with some appearing earlier in ileal mucosa or blood, a pattern consistent with an intestinal mucosal origin. High GvH to HvG T cell clonal ratios were observed in the allografts of patients with donor T cell macrochimerism.

The sequencing here drew on unstimulated CD8+ T cells sorted from spleen or lymph node cells, taken before transplant. The sequence derives from a human donor who was the organ donor for an intestinal transplant.

The CDR3 reads as follows: CASRSGTGGGNYGYTF. The nucleotide sequence is given as TGCGCCAGCAGATCCGGGACAGGGGGCGGCAACTATGGCTACACCTTC. The V and J genes are TRBV4-1 and TRBJ1-2; a stretch of 12 junction bases matches TRBD1. Trimming accounts for 6 bases at V and 2 bases at J, while the number of junction bases matched to no gene is 7. The germline V gene supplies CDR1 MGHRA and CDR2 YSYEKL. From its cysteine to its phenylalanine, the CDR3 spans 16 amino acids. The only DNA kept is the CDR3, 48 bases in frame from the first base.